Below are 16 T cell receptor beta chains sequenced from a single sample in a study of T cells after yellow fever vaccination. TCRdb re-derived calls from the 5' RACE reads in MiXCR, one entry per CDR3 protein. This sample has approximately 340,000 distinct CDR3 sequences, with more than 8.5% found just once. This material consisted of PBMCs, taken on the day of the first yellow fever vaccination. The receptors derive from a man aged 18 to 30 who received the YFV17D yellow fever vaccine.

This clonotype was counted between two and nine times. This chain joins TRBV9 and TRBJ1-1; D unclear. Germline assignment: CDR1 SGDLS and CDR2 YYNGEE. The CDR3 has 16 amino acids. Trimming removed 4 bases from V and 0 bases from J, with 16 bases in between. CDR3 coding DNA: TGTGCCAGCAGCCCCATCAAGCAGGTTTTGAACACTGAAGCTTTCTTT. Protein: CASSPIKQVLNTEAFF. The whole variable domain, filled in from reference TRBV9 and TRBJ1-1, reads DSGVTQTPKHLITATGQRVTLRCSPRSGDLSVYWYQQSLDQGLQFLIQYYNGEERAKGNILERFSAQQFPDLHSELNLSSLELGDSALYFCASSPIKQVLNTEAFFGQGTRLTVV.

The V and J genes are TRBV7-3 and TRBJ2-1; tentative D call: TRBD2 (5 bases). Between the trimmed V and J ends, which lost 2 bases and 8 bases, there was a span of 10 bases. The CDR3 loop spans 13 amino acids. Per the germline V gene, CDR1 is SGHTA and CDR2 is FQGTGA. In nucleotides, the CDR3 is TGTGCCAGCAGCTTAGGAGCCGGGGATGAGCAGTTCTTC. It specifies CASSLGAGDEQFF. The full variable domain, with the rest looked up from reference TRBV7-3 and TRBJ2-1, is GAGVSQTPSNKVTEKGKYVELRCDPISGHTALYWYRQSLGQGPEFLIYFQGTGAADDSGLPNDRFFAVRPEGSVSTLKIQRTERGDSAVYLCASSLGAGDEQFFGPGTRLTVL.

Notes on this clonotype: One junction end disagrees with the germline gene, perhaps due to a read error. The CDR3: CSARESSTDHLVF. In nucleotides, the CDR3 is TGCAGTGCTAGAGAGTCTTCGACGGACCACCTAGTTTTT. This rearrangement joins TRBV20-1 to TRBJ1-4; D gene uncertain. The CDR3 spans 13 residues. Per germline, CDR1 DFQATT and CDR2 SNEGSKA (reference sequence).

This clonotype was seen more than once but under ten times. CDR3 sequence reads: CASSVDPRDNSPLHF. In DNA form, the CDR3 reads TGTGCCAGCAGCGTAGACCCCAGGGATAATTCACCCCTCCACTTT. The chain carries TRBV9 and TRBJ1-6; possibly TRBD1 for D (5 bases). The germline V gene encodes CDR1 SGDLS and CDR2 YYNGEE. This CDR3 comprises 15 residues. The germline V and J ends were trimmed by 0 bases and 5 bases, with 9 bases remaining between them.

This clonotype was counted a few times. The CDR3 nucleotides are TGTGCCTGGAGTAAGTCAGGGAGGCAGCCCCAGCATTTT. It is translated as CAWSKSGRQPQHF. V usage is TRBV30 and J usage is TRBJ1-5; D is perhaps TRBD1 (5 bases). The ends were cut back, 2 bases at V and 7 bases at J, with 12 bases in the middle. This CDR3 is built from 13 residues. The V gene's germline CDR1 is GTSNPN and CDR2 SVGIG (reference sequence).

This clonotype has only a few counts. The CDR3 here is CASSLGQGMSSEQYV. Written as DNA, the CDR3 is TGCGCCAGCAGCTTGGGACAGGGCATGTCATCCGAGCAGTACGTC. The chain carries TRBV5-1 and TRBJ2-7, with TRBD1 matching over 7 bases. Germline CDR1 and CDR2: SGHRS and YFSETQ. The CDR3 extends over 15 amino acids. V was pared by 0 bases and J by 6 bases, with 9 bases of the junction left unmatched.

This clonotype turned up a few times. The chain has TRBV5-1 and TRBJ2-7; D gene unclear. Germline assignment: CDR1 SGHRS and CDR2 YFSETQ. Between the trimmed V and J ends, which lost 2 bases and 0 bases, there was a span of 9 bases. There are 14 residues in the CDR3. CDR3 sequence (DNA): TGCGCCAGCAGCTTTATGGCAGGCTCCTACGAGCAGTACGTC. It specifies CASSFMAGSYEQYV.

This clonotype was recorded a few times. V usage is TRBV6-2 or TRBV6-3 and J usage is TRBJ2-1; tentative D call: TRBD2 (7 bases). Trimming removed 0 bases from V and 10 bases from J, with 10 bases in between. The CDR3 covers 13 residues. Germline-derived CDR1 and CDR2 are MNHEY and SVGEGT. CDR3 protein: CASSYSGGLEQFF. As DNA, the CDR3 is TGTGCCAGCAGTTACTCGGGGGGGCTCGAGCAGTTCTTC.

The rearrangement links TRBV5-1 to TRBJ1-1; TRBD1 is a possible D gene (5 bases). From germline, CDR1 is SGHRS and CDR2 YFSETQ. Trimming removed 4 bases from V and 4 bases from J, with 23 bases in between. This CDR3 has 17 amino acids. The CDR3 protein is CASSILGTEGGGTEAFF. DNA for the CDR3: TGCGCCAGCAGCATCCTCGGGACTGAGGGTGGAGGCACTGAAGCTTTCTTT.

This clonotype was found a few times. CDR3 in amino acids: CASSISGRNSYEQYF. CDR3 nucleotides: TGTGCCAGTAGTATTTCAGGGCGTAACTCCTACGAGCAGTACTTC. V gene TRBV19 combines with J gene TRBJ2-7; D might be TRBD1 (5 bases). Germline values: CDR1 LNHDA, CDR2 SQIVND (reference sequence). V lost 3 bases, J lost 0 bases, and 12 bases lay in between. The CDR3 has 15 amino acids.

For the CDR3, the DNA is TGTGCCAGCAGCGCACAGTCTCAAGAGACCCAGTACTTC. The encoded protein is CASSAQSQETQYF. This chain connects TRBV11-1 to TRBJ2-5; the D is unclear. The V end lost 5 bases, the J end lost 2 bases, and 9 bases lay between the germline ends. Germline values: CDR1 SGHAT, CDR2 FQDESV (reference sequence). This CDR3 comprises 13 residues.

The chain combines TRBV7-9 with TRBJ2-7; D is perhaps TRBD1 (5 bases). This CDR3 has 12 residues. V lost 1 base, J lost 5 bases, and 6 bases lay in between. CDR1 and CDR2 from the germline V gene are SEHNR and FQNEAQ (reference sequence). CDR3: CASSLEGNEQYF. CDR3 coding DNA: TGTGCCAGCAGCTTAGAGGGGAACGAGCAGTACTTC. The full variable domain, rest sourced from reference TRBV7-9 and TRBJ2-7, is DTGVSQNPRHKITKRGQNVTFRCDPISEHNRLYWYRQTLGQGPEFLTYFQNEAQLEKSRLLSDRFSAERPKGSFSTLEIQRTEQGDSAMYLCASSLEGNEQYFGPGTRLTVT.

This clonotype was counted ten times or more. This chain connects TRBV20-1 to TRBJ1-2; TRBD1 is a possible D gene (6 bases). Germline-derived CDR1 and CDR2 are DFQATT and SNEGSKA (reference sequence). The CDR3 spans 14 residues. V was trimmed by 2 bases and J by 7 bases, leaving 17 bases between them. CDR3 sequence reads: CSARLRQDISGYTF. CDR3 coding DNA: TGCAGTGCTAGACTCCGACAGGACATAAGTGGCTACACCTTC.

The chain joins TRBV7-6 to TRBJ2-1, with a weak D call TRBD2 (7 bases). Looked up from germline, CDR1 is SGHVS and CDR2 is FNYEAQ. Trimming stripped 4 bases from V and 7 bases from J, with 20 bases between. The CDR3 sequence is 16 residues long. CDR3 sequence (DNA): TGTGCCAGCAGCTCCCCCGAGGGGGGGACCCGTAATGAGCAGTTCTTC. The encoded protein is CASSSPEGGTRNEQFF.

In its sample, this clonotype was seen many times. CDR3 nucleotides: TGTGCCAGCAGCACCACAGGGGAGAGCACAGATACGCAGTATTTT. Translation gives CASSTTGESTDTQYF. This sequence joins TRBV6-1 and TRBJ2-3; 7 bases map to TRBD1. This CDR3 has 15 residues. Germline lookup yields CDR1 MNHNS and CDR2 SASEGT. The V gene end was trimmed by 6 bases and the J gene end by 0 bases; junction bases not matched to a gene: 6.

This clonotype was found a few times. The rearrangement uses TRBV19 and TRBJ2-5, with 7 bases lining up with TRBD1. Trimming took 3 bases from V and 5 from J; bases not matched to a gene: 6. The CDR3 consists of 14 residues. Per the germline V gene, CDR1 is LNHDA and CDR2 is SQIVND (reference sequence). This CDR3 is CASSIWTGAETQYF. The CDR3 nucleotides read TGTGCCAGTAGTATTTGGACAGGAGCGGAGACCCAGTACTTC.